This T cell receptor beta chain was identified during a study of shared clonotypes between healthy human individuals. The method was immunoSEQ multiplex PCR; TCRdb's version includes in-frame clones alone and lacks a portion of them. The sample shows roughly 2.1 million clones, 85% to 95% of them seen only once. V was clipped by 3 bases and J by 3 bases, with 12 bases between them. Germline V CDR1 and CDR2: SNHLY, FYNNEI. This CDR3 contains 14 residues. General study results and limits: Clonotype sharing across donors was expected to vary with sequencing depth.

Naive CD8 cells lacked CD45RO and underwent positive selection for CCR7, leaving out terminally differentiated effector memory CD45RA+ cells. A remark on this clone: Its antigen is not identified.

The receptor's source is a man younger than 30 in good health. Some clones in this sample may be carry-over from other donors' samples. The chain uses TRBV2 and TRBJ2-7; D is perhaps TRBD1 (6 bases). Sequencing was performed on naive CD8+ T cells from PBMCs. This CDR3 is CASSDWGLDYEQYF. The CDR3 DNA reads TGTGCCAGCAGTGACTGGGGGCTAGACTACGAGCAGTACTTC.